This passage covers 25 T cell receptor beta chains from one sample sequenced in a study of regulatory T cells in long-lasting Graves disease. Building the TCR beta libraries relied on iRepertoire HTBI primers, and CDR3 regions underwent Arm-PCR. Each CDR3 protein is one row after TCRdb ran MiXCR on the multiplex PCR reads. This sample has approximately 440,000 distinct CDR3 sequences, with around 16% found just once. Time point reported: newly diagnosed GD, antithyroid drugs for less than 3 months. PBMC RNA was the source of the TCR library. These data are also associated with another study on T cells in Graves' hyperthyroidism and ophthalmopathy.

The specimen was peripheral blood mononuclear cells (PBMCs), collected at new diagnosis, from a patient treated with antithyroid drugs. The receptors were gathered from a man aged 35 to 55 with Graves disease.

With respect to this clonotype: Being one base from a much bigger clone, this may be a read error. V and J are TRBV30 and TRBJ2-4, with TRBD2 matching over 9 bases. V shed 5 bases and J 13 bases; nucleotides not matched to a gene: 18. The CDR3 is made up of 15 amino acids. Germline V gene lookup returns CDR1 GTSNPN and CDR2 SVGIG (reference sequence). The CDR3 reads CAWGGTSRAYNEQYF. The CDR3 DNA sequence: TGTGCCTGGGGGGGGACTAGCAGGGCCTACAATGAGCAGTACTTC.

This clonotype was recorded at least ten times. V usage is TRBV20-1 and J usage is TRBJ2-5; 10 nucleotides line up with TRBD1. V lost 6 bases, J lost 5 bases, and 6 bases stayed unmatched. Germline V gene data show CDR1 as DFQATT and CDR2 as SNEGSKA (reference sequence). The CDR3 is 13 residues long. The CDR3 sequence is CSAPTGGPETQYF. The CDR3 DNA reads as TGCAGTGCCCCGACAGGGGGCCCCGAGACCCAGTACTTC.

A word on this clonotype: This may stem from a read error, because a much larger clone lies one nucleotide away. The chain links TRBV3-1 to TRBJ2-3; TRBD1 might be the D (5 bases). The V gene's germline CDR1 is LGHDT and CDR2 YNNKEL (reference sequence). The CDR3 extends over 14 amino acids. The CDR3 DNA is TGTGCCAGCAGCCAAGTCCGGCGCACAGGTACGCAGTATTTT. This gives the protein CASSQVRRTGTQYF.

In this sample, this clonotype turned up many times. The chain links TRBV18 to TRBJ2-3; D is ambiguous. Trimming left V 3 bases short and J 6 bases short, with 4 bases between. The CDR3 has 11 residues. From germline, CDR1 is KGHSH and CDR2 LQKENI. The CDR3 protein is CASSPEDTQYF. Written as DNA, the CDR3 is TGTGCCAGCTCACCGGAGGATACGCAGTATTTT.

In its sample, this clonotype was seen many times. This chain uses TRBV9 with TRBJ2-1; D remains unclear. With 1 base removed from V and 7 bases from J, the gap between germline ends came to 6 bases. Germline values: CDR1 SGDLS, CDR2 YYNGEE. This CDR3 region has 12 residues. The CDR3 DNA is TGTGCCAGCAGCGTAATGGGAAATGAGCAGTTCTTC. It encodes CASSVMGNEQFF.

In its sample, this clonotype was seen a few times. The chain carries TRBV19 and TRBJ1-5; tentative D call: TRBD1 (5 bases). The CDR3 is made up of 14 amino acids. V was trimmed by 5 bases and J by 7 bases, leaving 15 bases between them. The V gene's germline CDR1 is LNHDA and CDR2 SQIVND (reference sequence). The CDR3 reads CASSPATRGQPQHF. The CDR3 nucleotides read TGTGCCAGTAGTCCGGCCACGCGGGGGCAGCCCCAGCATTTT.

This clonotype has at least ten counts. The CDR3 region has the DNA TGTGCCAGCACCTGGTGGGGACTAGCGGGAGATTATAAGTTCTTC. Protein product: CASTWWGLAGDYKFF. The chain couples TRBV7-2 to TRBJ2-1; 14 nucleotides agree with TRBD2. The germline V gene encodes CDR1 SGHTA and CDR2 FQGNSA. V lost 7 bases, J lost 14 bases, and 13 bases stayed unmatched. The CDR3 is 15 amino acids. The full variable domain, completed using reference TRBV7-2 and TRBJ2-1, is GAGVSQSPSNKVTEKGKDVELRCDPISGHTALYWYRQSLGQGLEFLIYFQGNSAPDKSGLPSDRFSAERTGGSVSTLTIQRTQQEDSAVYLCASTWWGLAGDYKFFGPGTRLTVL.

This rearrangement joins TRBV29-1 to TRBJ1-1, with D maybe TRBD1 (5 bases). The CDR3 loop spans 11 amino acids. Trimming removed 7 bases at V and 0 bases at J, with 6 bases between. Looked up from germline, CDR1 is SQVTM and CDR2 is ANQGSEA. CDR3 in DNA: TGCAGCGCGGGGGTGAACACTGAAGCTTTCTTT. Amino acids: CSAGVNTEAFF.

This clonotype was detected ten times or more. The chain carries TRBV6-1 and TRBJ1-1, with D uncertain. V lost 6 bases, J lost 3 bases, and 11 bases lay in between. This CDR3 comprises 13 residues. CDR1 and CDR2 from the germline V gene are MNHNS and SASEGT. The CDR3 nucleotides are TGTGCCAGCAGAGGGCCCGGGGACACTGAAGCTTTCTTT. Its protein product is CASRGPGDTEAFF.

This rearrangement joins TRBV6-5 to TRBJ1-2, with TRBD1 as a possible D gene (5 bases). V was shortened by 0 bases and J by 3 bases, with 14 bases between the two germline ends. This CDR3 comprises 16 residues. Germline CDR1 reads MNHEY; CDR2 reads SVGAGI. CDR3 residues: CASSYSRVRDDYGYTF. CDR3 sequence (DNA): TGTGCCAGCAGTTACTCGAGAGTACGGGACGACTATGGCTACACCTTC.

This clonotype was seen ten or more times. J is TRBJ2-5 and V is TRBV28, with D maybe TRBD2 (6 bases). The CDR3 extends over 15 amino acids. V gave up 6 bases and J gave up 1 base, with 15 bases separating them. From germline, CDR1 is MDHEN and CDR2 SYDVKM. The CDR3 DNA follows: TGTGCCAGCAGGGGCGGAGGGGCCGGCCAAGAGACCCAGTACTTC. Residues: CASRGGGAGQETQYF.

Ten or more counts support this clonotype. CDR3 sequence reads: CASSLEAGFNNEQFF. CDR3 nucleotide sequence: TGTGCCAGCAGCTTAGAGGCGGGGTTCAACAATGAGCAGTTCTTC. The J gene is TRBJ2-1, the V gene TRBV11-2, with a possible D match to TRBD2 (6 bases). CDR3 size: 15 residues. Germline V CDR1 and CDR2: SGHAT, FQNNGV. Trimming shortened V by 0 bases and J by 5 bases, and 11 bases separated the two germline ends.

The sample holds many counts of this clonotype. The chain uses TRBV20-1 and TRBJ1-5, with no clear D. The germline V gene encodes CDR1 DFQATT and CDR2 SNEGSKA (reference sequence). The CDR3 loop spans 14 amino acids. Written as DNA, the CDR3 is TGCAGCGCCCAGAGACCGGATAGCAATCAGCCCCAGCATTTT. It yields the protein CSAQRPDSNQPQHF.

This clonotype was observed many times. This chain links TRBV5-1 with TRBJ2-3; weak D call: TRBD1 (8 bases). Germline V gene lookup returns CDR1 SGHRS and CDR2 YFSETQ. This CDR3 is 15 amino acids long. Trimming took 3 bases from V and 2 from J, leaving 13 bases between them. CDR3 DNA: TGCGCCAGCAGCTACAGGGGGGGGACCACAGATACGCAGTATTTT. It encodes CASSYRGGTTDTQYF.

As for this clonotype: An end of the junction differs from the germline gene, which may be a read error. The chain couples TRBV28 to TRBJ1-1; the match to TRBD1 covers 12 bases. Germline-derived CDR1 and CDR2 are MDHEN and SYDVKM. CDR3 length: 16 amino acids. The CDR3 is CVSSPPGQGAWTEAFF. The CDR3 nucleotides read TGTGTCAGCAGTCCCCCGGGACAGGGGGCCTGGACTGAAGCTTTCTTT. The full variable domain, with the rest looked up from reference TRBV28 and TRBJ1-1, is DVKVTQSSRYLVKRTGEKVFLECVQDMDHENMFWYRQDPGLGLRLIYFSYDVKMKEKGDIPEGYSVSREKKERFSLILESASTNQTSMYLCVSSPPGQGAWTEAFFGQGTRLTVV.

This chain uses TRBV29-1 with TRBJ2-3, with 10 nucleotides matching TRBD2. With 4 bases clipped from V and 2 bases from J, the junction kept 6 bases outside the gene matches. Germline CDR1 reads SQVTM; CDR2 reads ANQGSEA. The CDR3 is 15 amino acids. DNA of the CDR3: TGCAGCGTTGGGGCTAGCGGGAGCTACACAGATACGCAGTATTTT. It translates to CSVGASGSYTDTQYF.

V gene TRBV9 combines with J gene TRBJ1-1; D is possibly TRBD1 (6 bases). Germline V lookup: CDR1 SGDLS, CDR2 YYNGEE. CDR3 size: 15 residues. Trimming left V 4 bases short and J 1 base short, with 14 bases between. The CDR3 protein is CASSPRTGANTEAFF. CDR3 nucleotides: TGTGCCAGCAGCCCGAGGACGGGGGCGAACACTGAAGCTTTCTTT.

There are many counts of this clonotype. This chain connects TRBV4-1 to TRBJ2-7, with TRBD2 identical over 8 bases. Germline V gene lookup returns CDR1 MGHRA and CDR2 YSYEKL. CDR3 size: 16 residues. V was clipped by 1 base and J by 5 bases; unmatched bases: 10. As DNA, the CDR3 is TGCGCCAGCAGCCAAGTTGTCAGCGGGAGTTTAGACGAGCAGTACTTC. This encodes CASSQVVSGSLDEQYF.

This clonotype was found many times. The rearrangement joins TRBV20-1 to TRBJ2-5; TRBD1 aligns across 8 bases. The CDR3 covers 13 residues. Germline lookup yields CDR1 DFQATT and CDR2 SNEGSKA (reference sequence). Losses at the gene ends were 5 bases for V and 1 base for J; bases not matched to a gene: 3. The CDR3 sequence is CSAPDRAQETQYF. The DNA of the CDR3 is TGCAGTGCTCCGGACAGGGCCCAAGAGACCCAGTACTTC.

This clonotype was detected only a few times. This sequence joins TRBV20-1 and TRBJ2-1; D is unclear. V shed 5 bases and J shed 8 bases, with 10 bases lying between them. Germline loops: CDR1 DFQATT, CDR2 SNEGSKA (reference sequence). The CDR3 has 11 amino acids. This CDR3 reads CSAHRPDEQFF. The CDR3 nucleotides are TGCAGTGCTCATAGACCGGATGAGCAGTTCTTC.

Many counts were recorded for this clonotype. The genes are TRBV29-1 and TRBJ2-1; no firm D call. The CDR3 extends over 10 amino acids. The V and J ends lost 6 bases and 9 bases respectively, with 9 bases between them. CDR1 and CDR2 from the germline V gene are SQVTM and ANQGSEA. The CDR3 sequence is CSVKPPEQFF. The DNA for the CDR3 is TGCAGCGTAAAACCACCTGAGCAGTTCTTC.

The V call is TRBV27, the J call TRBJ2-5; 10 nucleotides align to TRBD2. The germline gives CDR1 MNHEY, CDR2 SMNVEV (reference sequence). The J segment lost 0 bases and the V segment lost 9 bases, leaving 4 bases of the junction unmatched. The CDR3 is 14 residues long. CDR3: CASGGLAYQETQYF. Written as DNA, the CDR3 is TGTGCCAGTGGGGGACTAGCGTACCAAGAGACCCAGTACTTC.

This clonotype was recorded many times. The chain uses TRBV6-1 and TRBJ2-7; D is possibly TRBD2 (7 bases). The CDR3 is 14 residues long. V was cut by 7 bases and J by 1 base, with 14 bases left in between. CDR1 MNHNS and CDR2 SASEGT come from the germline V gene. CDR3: CASTLQGGSYEQYF. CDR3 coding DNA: TGTGCCAGCACCCTACAGGGAGGGTCCTACGAGCAGTACTTC.

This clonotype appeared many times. The CDR3 is CASSPGRGVREQYF. In DNA, the CDR3 is TGTGCCAGCTCACCGGGCAGGGGTGTGAGAGAGCAGTACTTC. The V call is TRBV18, the J call TRBJ2-7; TRBD1 is a possible D gene (6 bases). Germline CDR1 and CDR2: KGHSH and LQKENI. The CDR3 extends over 14 amino acids. V lost 3 bases to trimming and J lost 7 bases, with 16 bases between them.

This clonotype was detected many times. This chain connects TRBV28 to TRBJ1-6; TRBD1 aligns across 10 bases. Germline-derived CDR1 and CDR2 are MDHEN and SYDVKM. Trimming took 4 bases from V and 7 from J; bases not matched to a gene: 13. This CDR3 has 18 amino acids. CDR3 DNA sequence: TGTGCCAGCAGTTCCGGGACAGGGGCCTCAGACAGGAATTCACCCCTCCACTTT. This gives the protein CASSSGTGASDRNSPLHF.